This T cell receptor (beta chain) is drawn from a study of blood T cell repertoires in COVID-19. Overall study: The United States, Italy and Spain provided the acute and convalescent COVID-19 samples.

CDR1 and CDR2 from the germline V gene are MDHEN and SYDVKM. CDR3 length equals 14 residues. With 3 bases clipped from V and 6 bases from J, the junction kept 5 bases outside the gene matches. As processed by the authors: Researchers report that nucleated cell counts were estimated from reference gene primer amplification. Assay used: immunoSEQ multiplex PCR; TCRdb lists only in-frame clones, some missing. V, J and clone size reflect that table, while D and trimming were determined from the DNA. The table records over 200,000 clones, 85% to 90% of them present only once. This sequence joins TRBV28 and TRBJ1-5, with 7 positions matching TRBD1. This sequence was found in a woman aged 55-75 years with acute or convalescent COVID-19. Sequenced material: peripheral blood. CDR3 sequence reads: CASSFSRGTQPQHF. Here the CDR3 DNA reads TGTGCCAGCAGTTTCAGCAGGGGGACTCAGCCCCAGCATTTT.